The clone carrying this T cell receptor beta chain was picked up many times. What it binds is unknown. The data derive from a study of T cells in Graves' hyperthyroidism and ophthalmopathy. Overall study results and limits: Clonotypes that were expanded in thyroid above 0.001 mostly appeared in blood too.

This CDR3 is 14 amino acids long. V was trimmed by 2 bases and J by 2 bases, leaving 9 bases between them. Germline V gene sequence: CDR1 SNHLY, CDR2 FYNNEI. What was amplified from RNA transcripts were TCR beta CDR3 regions. An initial round of RT-PCR targeting the TCR CDR3 relied on the HTBI primer set. TCRdb reprocessed the multiplex PCR reads via MiXCR and lists one record per CDR3 protein. Among about 210,000 distinct CDR3 sequences listed, 17% were seen once. The chain has TRBV2 and TRBJ1-1; D gene uncertain. The TCR sequence derives from a man aged 50 or older with Graves' hyperthyroidism. The source material was blood. In DNA form, the CDR3 reads TGTGCCAGCAGTGAAATGATGACTAACACTGAAGCTTTCTTT. Encoded protein: CASSEMMTNTEAFF.